This TCR beta chain was documented in a study of vaccination and CD4 T cells after COVID-19. Sequencing of the DNA from cultured CD4+ T cells was carried out with the Oncomine TCR Beta short-read assay. Via MiXCR, TCRdb re-called the PCR reads, giving one row per CDR3 protein. Altogether around 15,000 distinct CDR3 sequences are present, approximately 71% being singletons, with the ten largest covering 15% to 20%. V lost 7 bases, J lost 3 bases, and 16 bases lay in between. This CDR3 spans 14 amino acids. Looked up from germline, CDR1 is DFQATT and CDR2 is SNEGSKA (reference sequence). To note about this clonotype: Its antigen remains unidentified.

Treatment described: roughly 11-day PBMC culture with coronavirus spike peptide pools or control peptides (ViraFEST assay). Specimen: CD4+ T cells from blood, cultured in vitro. This TCR was sampled from a human donor who had recovered from COVID-19. The chain employs TRBV20-1 and TRBJ1-5, with D unresolved. This chain's CDR3 is CSGIPGQINQPQHF. CDR3 coding DNA: TGCAGTGGAATCCCCGGCCAGATCAATCAGCCCCAGCATTTT.